The source of this T cell receptor beta chain is a study of shared clonotypes between healthy human individuals (dated by TCRdb to the early 2020s). Concerning the study at large: The cohort comprised a couple of women and a few men aged 18 to 49 years. Different laboratories and diverse techniques were used to prepare libraries and sequence TCR repertoires, to increase sequencing depth and limit assay-specific biases. Leukapheresis yielded between about 0.85 and 10 billion PBMCs per donor. For each donor, CD4 naive and CD4 memory were each run on three plates, CD8 naive on two plates, and CD8 memory on one plate. Blood TCR repertoires of about 5 healthy adults were deeply sequenced to estimate repertoire size and the extent of clonotype sharing between individuals. What the authors observed across the whole study: Estimated clonotype richness was generally larger for naive than for memory subsets. Even with the large sequencing depth, rarefaction of the sorted-subset datasets indicated that sequencing was incomplete. Across four donors, around 5.4% of naive CD4, approximately 3.6% of naive CD8, about 2% of memory CD4, and roughly 0.4% of memory CD8 clonotypes were shared. Pairwise subsampling led to the expectation that sequencing depth would affect the degree of clonotype sharing among donors. Sampling was restricted to blood, and TCR repertoires in tissues likely differ from the TCR repertoires found in blood. Because the study included only a small number of donors, the genetic and exposure-history diversity represented was limited. Clonotypes shared by all four sorted-subset donors showed higher generation probabilities than non-shared clonotypes.

TCR CDR3 regions were amplified from genomic DNA by multiplex PCR using the deep immunoSEQ assay. Extracted genomic DNA from each cell subset was distributed evenly across all wells of several immunoSEQ 96-well plates, and each plate was treated as a replicate. For sorted subsets, around 200 ng genomic DNA, equal to 25,000 to 35,000 T cell genomes, was loaded into each replicate PCR. Purified libraries were measured with a Qubit 3.0 fluorometer, size-checked on a Bioanalyzer 2100, and measured again with the KAPA Library Quantification kit. Every immunoSEQ 96-well plate was sequenced on a separate single-read 150-cycle Illumina NextSeq 550 flow cell. The authors processed their data as follows. Because only junctional sequences without quality scores were contained in the immunoSEQ output, filtering matching that applied to full-length reads could not be performed. Sequences were annotated with PyIR, a Python wrapper for IgBLAST v1.9, using IMGT germline references to assign V/J genes and CDR3. Any read was removed if the V/J assignment was weak (E-value above 1e-6), the CDR3 was missing, or the read contained stop codons, out-of-frame junctions, or ambiguous translated residues. V3J clonotypes were defined as sequences sharing the same inferred V gene, J gene, and CDR3 amino acid sequence. Percentage overlap between repertoires was calculated by dividing the number of shared unique clonotypes by the size of the smaller repertoire. Richness of each repertoire was evaluated using RTK rarefaction, the Chao1 estimator, and Recon v2.1 estimates of unobserved clonotypes. Generation probabilities for all TCRbeta clonotypes obtained by the gDNA method from a handful of donors were computed using OLGA. TCRdb's version of the immuneACCESS table is confined to in-frame rearrangements and falls short of the full clone set. An unresolved V gene accounts for under half of the shortfall where checked; the remainder is of unknown origin. V and J calls and clone size are those listed in that table; D and trimming were worked out from the DNA. Recorded for this sample are roughly 1,100,000 clones; about 75% of them occurred a single time. Approximately 1.5% of the sample rests with the top ten.

Donors were healthy HIV-negative adults with no recently reported acute infections or vaccinations. Every donor was a Caucasian adult living in Nashville, Tennessee, USA. CD4+ T cells were enriched by magnetic negative selection; naive cells were then positively selected on CD45RA, and the negative fraction formed the memory subset. Blood was collected by leukapheresis, and PBMCs were isolated by Ficoll-Histopaque density gradient centrifugation and then cryopreserved in liquid nitrogen vapor phase. Purity and quantity of every magnetically sorted T cell population were checked by analytical flow cytometry. Genomic DNA was isolated from each sorted fraction and quantified by UV absorbance on a Nanodrop 2000c. A word on this clone: It lacks a known antigen. No clone much larger than this one lies a single base away; base qualities are absent.

V drops 1 base and J drops 4 bases, leaving 10 bases in between. CDR1 and CDR2 are drawn from the germline V gene: MGHDK, SYGVNS. The CDR3, from cysteine to phenylalanine, totals 14 residues. Solely the CDR3 DNA is kept, with 42 bases framed from the first base. Material for sequencing was memory CD4+ T cells sorted from blood. What this sample's cell subset or site label stands for: CD45RA-negative fraction. This receptor chain uses TRBV25-1 and TRBJ1-2, with a tentative D gene TRBD1 over 6 matching bases. The sequence came from a man between 18 and 29 years old in good health. The DNA sequence reads TGTGCCAGCAGTGAATTCGGGGGCAGCTATGGCTACACCTTC. Translated, this gives CASSEFGGSYGYTF.